Following are 21 T cell receptor beta chains from one sample sequenced in a study of OX40 agonist ivuxolimab in advanced cancers. Sequencing was performed with immunoSEQ multiplex PCR; in TCRdb, only in-frame clones are kept and a portion is missing. The sample has 40,000 to 55,000 clones, around 89% seen once; the top ten hold around 6%. Sequencing was performed on CD4+ or CD8+ T cells sorted from blood, taken in a trial of the OX40 agonist ivuxolimab. These receptors were collected from an adult with an advanced solid tumor such as melanoma, head and neck, liver or kidney cancer.

This clone was observed a few times. The chain uses TRBV10-3 and TRBJ2-1; 7 bases match TRBD2. Per germline, CDR1 ENHRY and CDR2 SYGVKD. The CDR3 loop spans 14 amino acids. V shed 9 bases, J shed 8 bases, and the junction held 13 bases outside the gene matches. The CDR3 nucleotides read TGTGCCATAAGGGGTGCGGGGGATGTCTATGAGCAGTTCTTC. As protein: CAIRGAGDVYEQFF.

The chain combines TRBV7-2 with TRBJ2-3, with 9 nucleotides matching TRBD2. Germline V CDR1 and CDR2: SGHTA, FQGNSA. There are 14 residues in the CDR3. J lost 6 bases, V lost 3 bases, and 4 bases had no gene match. The DNA for the CDR3 is TGTGCCAGCAGCTTCCTAGCGGGAACTGATACGCAGTATTTT. Residues: CASSFLAGTDTQYF. Based on the CDR3 plus reference TRBV7-2 and TRBJ2-3, the full variable domain is GAGVSQSPSNKVTEKGKDVELRCDPISGHTALYWYRQSLGQGLEFLIYFQGNSAPDKSGLPSDRFSAERTGGSVSTLTIQRTQQEDSAVYLCASSFLAGTDTQYFGPGTRLTVL.

The CDR3 DNA is TGTGCCAGCAGATCGACCTCGGCCACCACGTACTACAATGAGCAGTTCTTC. This gives the protein CASRSTSATTYYNEQFF. This chain joins TRBV2 and TRBJ2-1; D is unresolved. The length of the CDR3 is 17 residues. Looked up from germline, CDR1 is SNHLY and CDR2 is FYNNEI. Trimming took 6 bases from V and 3 from J, leaving 21 bases between them.

The genes are TRBV11-2 and TRBJ2-5; D is ambiguous. Trimming removed 2 bases at V and 5 bases at J, with 6 bases between. The CDR3 totals 12 residues. CDR1 is SGHAT and CDR2 is FQNNGV in the germline V gene. The CDR3 sequence is CASSLREETQYF. The DNA for the CDR3 is TGTGCCAGCAGCTTACGCGAGGAGACCCAGTACTTC.

V usage is TRBV6-5 and J usage is TRBJ1-5, with D unclear. The V and J ends lost 0 bases and 6 bases respectively, with 12 bases between them. CDR1 is MNHEY, CDR2 SVGAGI, per germline. The CDR3 is 15 residues long. This CDR3 is CASSYSNQAGQPQHF. The CDR3, as DNA: TGTGCCAGCAGTTACTCGAACCAGGCCGGTCAGCCCCAGCATTTT.

This clone was counted between two and nine times. CDR3 sequence (DNA): TGTGCCAGTAGTATTGTTGCCGGGCGGGAAAAACTGTTTTTT. Translated, it gives CASSIVAGREKLFF. The chain uses TRBV19 and TRBJ1-4, with D uncertain. Trimming removed 3 bases at V and 8 bases at J, with 13 bases between. The CDR3 runs 14 residues. Germline loops: CDR1 LNHDA, CDR2 SQIVND (reference sequence).

The gene calls are TRBV11-2 and TRBJ1-3; the D is unclear. The CDR3 is 18 residues long. The germline V gene encodes CDR1 SGHAT and CDR2 FQNNGV. Trimming took 0 bases from V and 4 from J, leaving 19 bases between them. The CDR3 spells CASSLDLSVRTLGNTIYF. DNA for the CDR3: TGTGCCAGCAGCTTAGATTTATCCGTAAGAACTCTCGGAAACACCATATATTTT.

The chain links TRBV11-3 to TRBJ2-3; D uncertain. Germline V gives CDR1 SGHNT, CDR2 YENEEA. V gave up 5 bases and J gave up 6 bases, with 15 bases separating them. CDR3 length: 14 residues. The CDR3 DNA reads as TGTGCCAGCAGCCCCTTTGGATCGACGGATACGCAGTATTTT. Its translation is CASSPFGSTDTQYF.

V usage is TRBV6-1 and J usage is TRBJ2-5; perhaps TRBD1 as D (5 bases). The CDR3 runs to 14 residues. Trimming cost V 10 bases and J 5 bases, with 20 bases left between them. Germline loops: CDR1 MNHNS, CDR2 SASEGT. CDR3 sequence (DNA): TGTGCCACGACTGGGCAGGGTTCGTCGGAGACCCAGTACTTC. Amino acid sequence: CATTGQGSSETQYF.

The gene calls are TRBV7-2 and TRBJ2-1; D is unclear. The CDR3 is 13 residues long. V was cut by 4 bases and J by 9 bases, with 13 bases left in between. Germline assignment: CDR1 SGHTA and CDR2 FQGNSA. In DNA, the CDR3 is TGTGCCAGCAGCTCCAAACCGTACGGTGAGCAGTTCTTC. This gives the protein CASSSKPYGEQFF.

This chain joins TRBV11-3 and TRBJ2-1, with 11 bases that match TRBD1. Germline CDR1 is SGHNT and CDR2 is YENEEA. The CDR3 covers 15 residues. The junction had 7 bases not matched to a gene; V was cut back by 4 bases and J by 8 bases. The CDR3 here is CASSSPGQGVDEQFF. The CDR3 DNA is TGTGCCAGCAGCTCCCCGGGACAGGGGGTCGATGAGCAGTTCTTC.

The CDR3 reads CASSPGLAGGPQYF. The CDR3 DNA sequence: TGTGCCAGCAGCCCCGGACTAGCGGGAGGGCCTCAGTATTTT. The J gene is TRBJ2-3, the V gene TRBV7-2, with 15 bases aligning to TRBD2. Trimming took 5 bases from V and 12 from J; bases not matched to a gene: 6. The CDR3 runs to 14 residues. The V gene's germline CDR1 is SGHTA and CDR2 FQGNSA.

The J gene is TRBJ2-1, the V gene TRBV7-2; D might be TRBD2 (5 bases). This CDR3 is built from 12 residues. Germline-derived CDR1 and CDR2 are SGHTA and FQGNSA. The V end lost 7 bases, the J end lost 10 bases, and 14 bases lay between the germline ends. CDR3 sequence (DNA): TGTGCCAGCACCTCGGGGTACCAGGAGCAGTTCTTC. Translated, it gives CASTSGYQEQFF.

The rearrangement joins TRBV18 to TRBJ2-4, with 7 nucleotides matching TRBD2. The V gene's germline CDR1 is KGHSH and CDR2 LQKENI. This CDR3 is built from 15 residues. The J segment lost 5 bases and the V segment lost 3 bases, leaving 7 bases of the junction unmatched. CDR3 amino acids: CASSPGRARQNIQYF. CDR3 DNA sequence: TGTGCCAGCTCACCGGGGAGGGCGCGGCAAAACATTCAGTACTTC.

This chain uses TRBV11-2 with TRBJ2-5, with D uncertain. V was pared by 6 bases and J by 2 bases, with 7 bases between. Germline lookup yields CDR1 SGHAT and CDR2 FQNNGV. This CDR3 contains 12 residues. This chain's CDR3 is CASRSVQETQYF. The CDR3 DNA reads TGTGCCAGCAGATCCGTACAAGAGACCCAGTACTTC.

The V call is TRBV18, the J call TRBJ2-4; D may correspond to TRBD1 or TRBD2 (5 bases each). The V gene lost 0 bases and the J gene lost 0 bases, with 18 bases spanning the gap. CDR1 and CDR2 from the germline V gene are KGHSH and LQKENI. The CDR3 has 19 amino acids. This chain's CDR3 is CASSPPGTRGPGAKNIQYF. The CDR3 nucleotides are TGTGCCAGCTCACCACCGGGGACCCGGGGCCCCGGAGCCAAAAACATTCAGTACTTC.

The rearrangement links TRBV2 to TRBJ1-1; 9 positions match TRBD1. The CDR3 consists of 12 residues. In germline, CDR1 is SNHLY, CDR2 FYNNEI. V lost 11 bases, J lost 6 bases, and 7 bases stayed unmatched. The CDR3 region is CAGIRQGAEAFF. In nucleotides, the CDR3 is TGTGCCGGGATCAGACAGGGGGCTGAAGCTTTCTTT.

To note about this clone: A read error may produce the germline difference seen at one junction end. J is TRBJ2-1 and V is TRBV7-2; 11 nucleotides line up with TRBD2. Germline CDR1 reads SGHTA; CDR2 reads FQGNSA. The length of the CDR3 is 16 residues. In nucleotides, the CDR3 is TGTGCCAGCAGCTTCGAACCGGGACTAGCGGCCAATAAGCAGTTCTTC. Its protein product is CASSFEPGLAANKQFF.

This sequence joins TRBV5-6 and TRBJ1-5; a possible D gene is TRBD1 (5 bases). This CDR3 contains 16 residues. Between the trimmed V and J ends, which lost 4 bases and 0 bases, there was a span of 14 bases. From germline, CDR1 is SGHDT and CDR2 YYEEEE. The CDR3 DNA reads as TGTGCCAGCAGCAGGGGCGGGGGGGATAGCAATCAGCCCCAGCATTTT. Residues: CASSRGGGDSNQPQHF.

J is TRBJ1-4 and V is TRBV6-4, with D uncertain. Germline CDR1 reads MRHNA; CDR2 reads SNTAGT. CDR3 length: 13 residues. Trimming removed 2 bases from V and 7 bases from J, with 8 bases in between. The CDR3 DNA is TGTGCCAGCAGTGACATCGCGCGTGAAAAACTGTTTTTT. Amino acids: CASSDIAREKLFF.

This clone was seen once. This chain uses TRBV6-1 with TRBJ1-5, with TRBD1 as a possible D gene (6 bases). The length of the CDR3 is 15 residues. The germline V and J ends were trimmed by 4 bases and 0 bases, with 10 bases remaining between them. Per germline, CDR1 MNHNS and CDR2 SASEGT. The CDR3 DNA is TGTGCCAGCAGTGTACAGGGTTATAGCAATCAGCCCCAGCATTTT. It translates to CASSVQGYSNQPQHF.